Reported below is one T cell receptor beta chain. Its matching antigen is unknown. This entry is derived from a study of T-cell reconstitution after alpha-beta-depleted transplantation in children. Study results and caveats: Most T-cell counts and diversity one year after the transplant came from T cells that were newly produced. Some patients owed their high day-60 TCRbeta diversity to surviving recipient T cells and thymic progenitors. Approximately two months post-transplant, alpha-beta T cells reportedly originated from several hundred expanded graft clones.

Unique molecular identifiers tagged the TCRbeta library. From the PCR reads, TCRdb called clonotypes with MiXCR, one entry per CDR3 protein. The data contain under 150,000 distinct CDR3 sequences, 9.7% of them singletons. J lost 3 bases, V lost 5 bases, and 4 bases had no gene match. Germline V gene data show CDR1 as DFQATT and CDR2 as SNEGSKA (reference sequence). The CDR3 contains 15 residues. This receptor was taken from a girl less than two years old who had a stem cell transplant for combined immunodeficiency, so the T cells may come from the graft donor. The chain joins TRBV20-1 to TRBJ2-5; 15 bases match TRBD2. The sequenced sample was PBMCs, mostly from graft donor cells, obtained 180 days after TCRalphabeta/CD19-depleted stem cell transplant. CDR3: CSAYRTSGGEETQYF. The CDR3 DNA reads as TGCAGTGCTTACAGGACTAGCGGGGGGGAAGAGACCCAGTACTTC.